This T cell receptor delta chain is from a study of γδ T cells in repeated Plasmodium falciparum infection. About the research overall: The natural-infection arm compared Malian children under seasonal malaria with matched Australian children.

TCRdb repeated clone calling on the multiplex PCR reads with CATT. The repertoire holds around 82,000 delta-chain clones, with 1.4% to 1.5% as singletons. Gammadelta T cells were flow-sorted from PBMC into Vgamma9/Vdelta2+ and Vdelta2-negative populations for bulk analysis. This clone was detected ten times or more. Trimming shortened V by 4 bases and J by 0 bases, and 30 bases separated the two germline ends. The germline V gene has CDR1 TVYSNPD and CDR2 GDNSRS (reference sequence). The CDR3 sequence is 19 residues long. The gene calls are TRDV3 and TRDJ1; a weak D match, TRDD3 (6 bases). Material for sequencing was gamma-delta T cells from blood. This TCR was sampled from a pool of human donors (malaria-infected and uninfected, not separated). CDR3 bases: TGTGCCTCTCGACGTTTTCCCCTAAGGCGGGGGAGAAACACCGATAAACTCATCTTT. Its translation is CASRRFPLRRGRNTDKLIF.